These 26 T cell receptor beta chains share one sample of origin, sequenced in a study of beta chain features in type 1 diabetes. Notes on the study in general: TCRB CDR3s were moderately but significantly shorter in Type 1 diabetes patients in all four CD4+ subsets.

The whole isolated RNA underwent reverse transcription, so sequencing captured expressed TCRB transcripts. Sequenced by immunoSEQ multiplex PCR; TCRdb stores in-frame clones only, minus some. The sample includes 640,000 or so clones, more than 13% of them seen just once. Their antigens are not known. Material for sequencing was naive CD4+ T cells from blood. Every receptor here comes from a man in his late teens or twenties with type 1 diabetes.

The chain links TRBV27 to TRBJ1-4; D is ambiguous. V lost 4 bases and J lost 4, with 13 bases in between. The germline gives CDR1 MNHEY, CDR2 SMNVEV (reference sequence). The CDR3 contains 15 residues. CDR3 amino acids: CASSSRTVFNEKLFF. CDR3 nucleotide sequence: TGTGCCAGCAGTTCGCGGACGGTCTTTAATGAAAAACTGTTTTTT.

This clone came up a few times. Sequence at one end of the junction differs from germline and may be a read error. The chain joins TRBV7-7 to TRBJ2-2; 7 nucleotides align to TRBD1. The CDR3 runs to 16 residues. Germline assignment: CDR1 SSHAT and CDR2 FNYEAQ (reference sequence). CDR3 nucleotides: TGTGCTAGCAGCCCGCGGACAGGAACGAACACCGGGGAGCTGTTTTTT. Its protein is CASSPRTGTNTGELFF.

This clone was detected only a few times. Other DNA sequences in the same sample also yield this CDR3. The CDR3 DNA reads as TGCGCCAGCAGCTTGCAGACAGGGGGCACTGAAGCTTTCTTT. It is translated as CASSLQTGGTEAFF. V and J are TRBV5-1 and TRBJ1-1; 9 bases line up with TRBD1. Per the germline V gene, CDR1 is SGHRS and CDR2 is YFSETQ. The CDR3 length is 14 residues. Trimming took 1 base from V and 4 from J; bases not matched to a gene: 2.

The rearrangement uses TRBV2 and TRBJ1-6, with no clear D. V lost 6 bases and J lost 0, with 15 bases in between. Germline lookup yields CDR1 SNHLY and CDR2 FYNNEI. There are 17 residues in the CDR3. In nucleotides, the CDR3 is TGTGCCAGCAGAGTGGTACAGTTGAGCTCCTATAATTCACCCCTCCACTTT. It yields the protein CASRVVQLSSYNSPLHF.

The chain couples TRBV10-2 to TRBJ2-1, with a weak D call TRBD2 (6 bases). V was cut by 5 bases and J by 3 bases, with 11 bases left in between. The V gene's germline CDR1 is WSHSY and CDR2 SAAADI. The CDR3 extends over 14 amino acids. Here the CDR3 DNA reads TGCGCCAGCAGTCCGGGACTGCACTACAATGAGCAGTTCTTC. Its translation: CASSPGLHYNEQFF.

This clone was seen more than once but under ten times. The J gene is TRBJ1-2, the V gene TRBV4-3, with a possible D match to TRBD1 (5 bases). The CDR3 has 14 amino acids. Germline V CDR1 and CDR2: LGHNA, YSLEER. The V end was cut by 0 bases, the J end by 8 bases, with 13 bases between. This CDR3 is CASSQDGRDEGYTF. As DNA, the CDR3 is TGCGCCAGCAGCCAAGATGGCAGGGACGAGGGCTACACCTTC.

This clone appeared a few times. This chain joins TRBV30 and TRBJ2-2; D is undetermined. The CDR3 is 15 amino acids. Germline V gene sequence: CDR1 GTSNPN, CDR2 SVGIG (reference sequence). The germline V and J ends were trimmed by 3 bases and 0 bases, with 11 bases remaining between them. The CDR3 region has the DNA TGTGCCTGGAGCGCCAAATACGCGAACACCGGGGAGCTGTTTTTT. It codes for CAWSAKYANTGELFF.

The chain employs TRBV2 and TRBJ2-3; the match to TRBD2 covers 7 bases. J gave up 4 bases and V 7 bases, and 11 bases lay outside the gene matches. The CDR3 runs 15 residues. Germline CDR1 is SNHLY and CDR2 is FYNNEI. The CDR3 spells CASKRGLKSSDTQYF. The CDR3 bases are TGTGCCAGCAAGAGGGGACTAAAAAGTTCAGATACGCAGTATTTT. Combining the CDR3 with reference TRBV2 and TRBJ2-3 gives the whole variable domain EPEVTQTPSHQVTQMGQEVILRCVPISNHLYFYWYRQILGQKVEFLVSFYNNEISEKSEIFDDQFSVERPDGSNFTLKIRSTKLEDSAMYFCASKRGLKSSDTQYFGPGTRLTVL.

The sample holds a few counts of this clone. CDR3 loop: CASSPGTSGNNEQFF. CDR3 nucleotide sequence: TGTGCCAGCAGTCCCGGGACTAGCGGGAACAATGAGCAGTTCTTC. The rearrangement links TRBV28 to TRBJ2-1, with 13 nucleotides matching TRBD2. After removal of 5 bases from V and 5 bases from J, the junction contained 3 bases not matched to a gene. Germline V lookup: CDR1 MDHEN, CDR2 SYDVKM. The CDR3 length is 15 residues. Full variable domain (rest looked up from reference TRBV28 and TRBJ2-1): DVKVTQSSRYLVKRTGEKVFLECVQDMDHENMFWYRQDPGLGLRLIYFSYDVKMKEKGDIPEGYSVSREKKERFSLILESASTNQTSMYLCASSPGTSGNNEQFFGPGTRLTVL.

This clone was seen a handful of times. The rearrangement uses TRBV23-1 and TRBJ2-7, with D hard to call. TRBV23-1 is an ORF, and what it does is uncertain. Trimming took 0 bases from V and 1 from J, leaving 7 bases between them. This CDR3 has 14 residues. The CDR3 protein is CASSQSRISYEQYF. In DNA form, the CDR3 reads TGCGCCAGCAGTCAATCCCGGATTTCCTACGAGCAGTACTTC.

The gene calls are TRBV7-9 and TRBJ2-1; 11 bases fit TRBD1. The CDR3 sequence is 13 residues long. The V gene's germline CDR1 is SEHNR and CDR2 FQNEAQ (reference sequence). Trimming at V came to 5 bases and at J to 10 bases, leaving 4 bases not matched to a gene. As DNA, the CDR3 is TGTGCCAGCAGCCGGACAGGGGGCCGAGAGCAGTTCTTC. Its translation: CASSRTGGREQFF.

The rearrangement joins TRBV30 to TRBJ2-1; 10 bases are shared with TRBD2. Germline assignment: CDR1 GTSNPN and CDR2 SVGIG (reference sequence). V was pared by 4 bases and J by 1 base, with 4 bases of the junction left unmatched. The CDR3 runs 15 residues. The CDR3 DNA sequence: TGTGCCTGGAAACGACTAGCGGGTTCCTACAATGAGCAGTTCTTC. Amino acid sequence: CAWKRLAGSYNEQFF.

The V call is TRBV28, the J call TRBJ2-2; D unclear. CDR3 length: 13 residues. Germline assignment: CDR1 MDHEN and CDR2 SYDVKM. Trimming removed 6 bases from V and 2 bases from J, with 7 bases in between. CDR3 sequence reads: CASSKTNTGELFF. CDR3 in DNA: TGTGCCAGCAGCAAGACCAACACCGGGGAGCTGTTTTTT. Supplemented by reference TRBV28 and TRBJ2-2, the full variable domain reads DVKVTQSSRYLVKRTGEKVFLECVQDMDHENMFWYRQDPGLGLRLIYFSYDVKMKEKGDIPEGYSVSREKKERFSLILESASTNQTSMYLCASSKTNTGELFFGEGSRLTVL.

The rearrangement uses TRBV6-5 and TRBJ2-7; a weak D match, TRBD1 (5 bases). The CDR3 has 14 amino acids. The V gene lost 2 bases and the J gene lost 3 bases, with 11 bases spanning the gap. The V gene's germline CDR1 is MNHEY and CDR2 SVGAGI. CDR3 amino acids: CASSYETAFYEQYF. The CDR3 DNA reads as TGTGCCAGCAGTTACGAGACAGCCTTCTACGAGCAGTACTTC.

This clone was detected only a few times. V is TRBV6-6 and J is TRBJ1-2, with D uncertain. V lost 5 bases, J lost 10 bases, and 8 bases lay in between. Looked up from germline, CDR1 is MNHNY and CDR2 is SVGAGI (reference sequence). This CDR3 has 10 residues. The CDR3 nucleotides read TGTGCCAGCAGTACCCGTGCCTACACCTTC. It is translated as CASSTRAYTF.

This clone was observed a handful of times. The identical CDR3 is also encoded by other nucleotide sequences in the sample. V and J are TRBV6-6 and TRBJ2-4; unclear D gene. CDR3 length: 13 residues. V was shortened by 6 bases and J by 0 bases, with 6 bases between the two germline ends. In germline, CDR1 is MNHNY, CDR2 SVGAGI (reference sequence). The CDR3 DNA is TGTGCCAGCAGCCCCGGAGCCAAAAACATTCAGTACTTC. It encodes CASSPGAKNIQYF.

This clone was detected a few times. The gene calls are TRBV13 and TRBJ2-2; D is undetermined. V lost 6 bases to trimming and J lost 7 bases, with 9 bases between them. Germline V gives CDR1 PRHDT, CDR2 FYEKMQ (reference sequence). The CDR3 contains 12 residues. CDR3 region: CASREIDGELFF. For the CDR3, the DNA is TGTGCCAGCAGGGAAATAGACGGGGAGCTGTTTTTT.

Remarks on this clone: A junction end diverges from the germline sequence, so it may reflect a read error. The chain has TRBV6-6 and TRBJ2-1, with 7 positions matching TRBD2. Germline V gives CDR1 MNHNY, CDR2 SVGAGI (reference sequence). The CDR3 consists of 12 residues. CDR3 sequence: CASSPSGKPYIF. Here the CDR3 DNA reads TGTGCCAGCAGCCCGAGCGGGAAGCCTTATATCTTC.

The chain employs TRBV20-1 and TRBJ1-5; no clear D. Deletions cut 2 bases from V and 5 bases from J, with 4 bases between. Germline V gives CDR1 DFQATT, CDR2 SNEGSKA (reference sequence). The CDR3 extends over 11 amino acids. The CDR3 DNA follows: TGCAGTGCTAGATACCATCAGCCCCAGCATTTT. It translates to CSARYHQPQHF.

V and J are TRBV7-2 and TRBJ2-1; 13 bases fit TRBD2. Germline CDR1 reads SGHTA; CDR2 reads FQGNSA. Losses at the gene ends were 5 bases for V and 4 bases for J; bases not matched to a gene: 5. This CDR3 has 16 residues. The DNA of the CDR3 is TGTGCCAGCAGCGCCGGACTAGCGGGGGCATACAATGAGCAGTTCTTC. Residues: CASSAGLAGAYNEQFF.

This chain joins TRBV30 and TRBJ2-1, with TRBD2 matching 13 bases. Germline assignment: CDR1 GTSNPN and CDR2 SVGIG (reference sequence). The CDR3 spans 16 residues. V lost 2 bases and J lost 5; bases outside the gene matches: 6. The CDR3 region is CAWSSPGTSGNNEQFF. CDR3 bases: TGTGCCTGGAGTTCCCCCGGGACTAGCGGGAACAATGAGCAGTTCTTC.

The chain combines TRBV2 with TRBJ2-3; TRBD2 matches at 14 bases. There are 15 residues in the CDR3. In germline, CDR1 is SNHLY, CDR2 FYNNEI. V lost 6 bases and J lost 4; bases outside the gene matches: 3. The CDR3 spells CASSLTSGRADTQYF. The CDR3, as DNA: TGTGCCAGCAGCTTGACTAGCGGGAGGGCAGATACGCAGTATTTT.

The genes are TRBV7-2 and TRBJ1-2; D remains ambiguous. The CDR3 has 13 residues. V was clipped by 2 bases and J by 0 bases, with 4 bases between them. Germline-derived CDR1 and CDR2 are SGHTA and FQGNSA. The CDR3 sequence is CASSLLANYGYTF. The CDR3 DNA reads as TGTGCCAGCAGCTTACTAGCTAACTATGGCTACACCTTC.

The V gene is TRBV4-3, the J gene TRBJ2-2, with D unresolved. Looked up from germline, CDR1 is LGHNA and CDR2 is YSLEER. Trimming shortened V by 0 bases and J by 9 bases, and 11 bases separated the two germline ends. This CDR3 region has 14 residues. CDR3 protein: CASSQDLGPRELFF. CDR3 DNA: TGCGCCAGCAGCCAAGATCTCGGGCCCCGGGAGCTGTTTTTT.

This clone appeared a few times. Other DNA sequences of this sample code for an identical CDR3. The CDR3 coding sequence is TGCAGCGTTGCCGGGCGGGGTGAGGCTTTCTTT. It yields the protein CSVAGRGEAFF. The V and J genes are TRBV29-1 and TRBJ1-1, with no clear D. Trimming stripped 4 bases from V and 11 bases from J, with 14 bases between. This CDR3 region has 11 residues. Germline CDR1 reads SQVTM; CDR2 reads ANQGSEA.

This clone has only a few counts. This chain joins TRBV7-9 and TRBJ2-7, with 11 bases fitting TRBD1. After removal of 3 bases from V and 6 bases from J, the junction contained 4 bases not matched to a gene. This CDR3 region has 14 residues. Germline-derived CDR1 and CDR2 are SEHNR and FQNEAQ (reference sequence). Written as DNA, the CDR3 is TGTGCCAGCAGCTTGGACAGGGGGCGTGTCGAGCAGTACTTC. Its translation: CASSLDRGRVEQYF.